This T cell receptor beta chain appears in the sequencing data of a study of CD8 T cells in ankylosing spondylitis. Scientists made TCR beta libraries using quantitative 5'-RACE with molecular barcodes. One entry per CDR3 protein, called by TCRdb with MiXCR from the 5' RACE reads. The top ten hold 4% to 5% of the sample, which has almost 250,000 distinct CDR3 sequences, under 35% seen once. V gave up 0 bases and J gave up 6 bases, with 8 bases separating them. This CDR3 has 13 amino acids. This clonotype was seen only a few times. Sequenced material: blood, either unsorted or a sorted T cell fraction (not recorded which). The TCR originated in a male donor with ankylosing spondylitis or in good health (not recorded which). The J gene is TRBJ1-1, the V gene TRBV12-3 or TRBV12-4; D remains unclear. The CDR3 region has the DNA TGTGCCAGCAGTTTAGCCGGTATATCTGAAGCTTTCTTT. Its protein product is CASSLAGISEAFF.